The clone carrying this T cell receptor (beta chain) has only a few counts. A much larger clonotype is one base distant, so this may be a read error. Time point specified: after trial treatment. The sample's treatment: LDRT plus nivolumab, ipilimumab, low-dose cyclophosphamide and aspirin (RACIN trial). Donors were treated with nivolumab, ipilimumab, aspirin, and low-dose cyclophosphamide and radiotherapy. Eligibility required advanced solid tumors lacking tumor-infiltrating lymphocytes. Germline values: CDR1 KGHDR, CDR2 SFDVKD. The CDR3 sequence is 15 residues long. The sample belongs to a study of low-dose radiotherapy and immunotherapy resistance in tumors. Study-wide context: Ipilimumab 1 mg/kg every six weeks, together with nivolumab 240 mg every two weeks, was given intravenously to patients. One day prior to radiation and immunotherapy, intravenous cyclophosphamide at 200 mg/m2 was given, repeated every two weeks.

TRAV- and TRBV-specific primers primed first-strand cDNA, covering alpha and beta chains. Amplification of TCRs used a constant-region primer and V-primer adapter for roughly 22 PCR cycles. TCRdb called the reads again in MiXCR, with one record for every CDR3 protein. This table holds more than 90,000 distinct CDR3 sequences, under 25% found once. The origin of this receptor is a male donor with prostate cancer. The source was PBMCs, collected after low-dose radiotherapy plus immunotherapy. This rearrangement joins TRBV24-1 to TRBJ2-1; 11 nucleotides line up with TRBD2. CDR3 coding DNA: TGTGCCACCGGTGAAATGACTAGCGGGGATTGGGAGCAGTTCTTC. Translated, it gives CATGEMTSGDWEQFF.